This entry lists 21 T cell receptor beta chains sequenced from one sample in a study of shared clonotypes between healthy human individuals. Sequenced by immunoSEQ multiplex PCR; TCRdb stores in-frame clones only, minus some. The repertoire includes 950,000 to 1,300,000 clones, about 74% of them detected once, and approximately 1.5% sits in the top ten. Material: memory CD4+ T cells sorted from blood. As for subset: CD45RA-negative fraction. All receptors derive from a young man in good health.

The genes are TRBV19 and TRBJ1-5; TRBD1 agrees at 11 bases. The CDR3 extends over 15 amino acids. CDR1 LNHDA and CDR2 SQIVND come from the germline V gene (reference sequence). Trimming took 4 bases from V and 6 from J; bases not matched to a gene: 5. CDR3 loop: CASSTGQGAGQPQHF. In DNA form, the CDR3 reads TGTGCCAGTAGTACCGGACAGGGGGCCGGTCAGCCCCAGCATTTT.

The V gene is TRBV9, the J gene TRBJ2-3; D might be TRBD2 (6 bases). The germline V gene encodes CDR1 SGDLS and CDR2 YYNGEE. V lost 4 bases to trimming and J lost 5 bases, with 8 bases between them. The CDR3 runs to 12 residues. CDR3 in amino acids: CASSTGRDTQYF. In DNA form, the CDR3 reads TGTGCCAGCAGCACCGGGAGAGATACGCAGTATTTT.

The J gene is TRBJ2-2, the V gene TRBV29-1, with 9 positions matching TRBD1. Germline V gene data show CDR1 as SQVTM and CDR2 as ANQGSEA. Germline trimming cut 6 bases from V and 5 bases from J; bases unmatched to any gene: 4. The CDR3 is 13 residues long. In DNA form, the CDR3 reads TGCAGCGTGGGACAGGGTATGACCGGGGAGCTGTTTTTT. Translation gives CSVGQGMTGELFF.

The chain combines TRBV5-8 with TRBJ1-2, with D hard to call. The CDR3 spans 16 residues. CDR1 is SGHTS and CDR2 is YDEGEE in the germline V gene. V was clipped by 4 bases and J by 4 bases, with 20 bases between them. The chain's CDR3 is CASSQSVSDPTYGYTF. CDR3 nucleotides: TGTGCCAGCAGCCAGTCCGTTAGCGATCCGACCTATGGCTACACCTTC.

V gene TRBV5-4 combines with J gene TRBJ2-3, with 11 bases fitting TRBD2. Germline CDR1 is SGHNT and CDR2 is YYREEE (reference sequence). This CDR3 contains 16 residues. The ends lost 4 bases at V and 4 bases at J; junction bases unmatched: 8. In DNA form, the CDR3 reads TGTGCCAGCAGCCCGGCTAGCGGGAGGATGGCAGATACGCAGTATTTT. Amino acids: CASSPASGRMADTQYF.

The V gene is TRBV6-1, the J gene TRBJ2-3; either TRBD1 or TRBD2 may fit D (5 bases each). CDR3 length: 14 amino acids. With 6 bases removed from V and 2 bases from J, the gap between germline ends came to 12 bases. Germline V gene sequence: CDR1 MNHNS, CDR2 SASEGT. The CDR3 DNA reads as TGTGCCAGCAGCCGGGACGGATACACAGATACGCAGTATTTT. It specifies CASSRDGYTDTQYF.

V and J are TRBV5-3 and TRBJ2-7; 10 positions agree with TRBD2. TRBV5-3 is reported as an ORF; its role is uncertain. Trimming removed 4 bases from V and 7 bases from J; junction bases left unmatched: 14. The CDR3 loop spans 16 amino acids. The CDR3 loop is CARSAAEREGRGEQYF. CDR3 nucleotide sequence: TGTGCCAGAAGCGCAGCAGAGCGGGAGGGCCGGGGGGAGCAGTACTTC.

V is TRBV7-2 and J is TRBJ1-2; TRBD1 matches 12 bases. Losses at the gene ends were 5 bases for V and 7 bases for J; bases not matched to a gene: 11. In germline, CDR1 is SGHTA, CDR2 FQGNSA. The CDR3 extends over 16 amino acids. The CDR3 sequence: CASSTQVGTGGFGYTF. CDR3 bases: TGTGCCAGCAGCACTCAAGTCGGGACAGGGGGCTTTGGCTACACCTTC.

The chain links TRBV11-2 to TRBJ2-7; D remains unclear. The germline V gene encodes CDR1 SGHAT and CDR2 FQNNGV. The length of the CDR3 is 11 residues. Trimming took 6 bases from V and 4 from J, leaving 7 bases between them. The CDR3 DNA is TGTGCCAGCAGTGGATCGTACGAGCAGTACTTC. Translation gives CASSGSYEQYF.

The chain recombines TRBV6-1 with TRBJ2-5, with 11 nucleotides matching TRBD2. V dropped 7 bases and J dropped 5; count of bases not matched to a gene: 6. Per the germline V gene, CDR1 is MNHNS and CDR2 is SASEGT. CDR3 length equals 14 residues. Written as DNA, the CDR3 is TGTGCCAGCACATTAGCGGGGGGGATGGAGACCCAGTACTTC. The encoded protein is CASTLAGGMETQYF.

The genes are TRBV29-1 and TRBJ2-1, with D uncertain. Trimming took off 0 bases at V and 7 bases at J, with 13 bases between the two ends. The CDR3 contains 14 residues. Germline CDR1 and CDR2: SQVTM and ANQGSEA. CDR3 sequence: CSVEDWLSRNEQFF. The CDR3 nucleotides read TGCAGCGTTGAAGATTGGTTATCAAGGAATGAGCAGTTCTTC.

This chain links TRBV7-3 with TRBJ2-1, with 8 bases lining up with TRBD2. V lost 5 bases, J lost 2 bases, and 5 bases stayed unmatched. The CDR3 length is 15 residues. Per germline, CDR1 SGHTA and CDR2 FQGTGA. CDR3 nucleotides: TGTGCCAGCAGCGAAGGTAGCGGGGCCTACAATGAGCAGTTCTTC. Protein: CASSEGSGAYNEQFF.

The chain is built from TRBV25-1 and TRBJ2-5; D call uncertain. V was clipped by 5 bases and J by 4 bases, with 8 bases between them. CDR3 length: 12 amino acids. From germline, CDR1 is MGHDK and CDR2 SYGVNS. The CDR3 here is CASSTGLETQYF. The CDR3 DNA follows: TGTGCCAGCAGTACGGGTTTAGAGACCCAGTACTTC.

This clone has a single count. This chain uses TRBV30 with TRBJ2-3; TRBD2 aligns across 12 bases. This CDR3 spans 16 amino acids. Trimming removed 0 bases from V and 8 bases from J; junction bases left unmatched: 9. Germline CDR1 and CDR2: GTSNPN and SVGIG (reference sequence). CDR3 coding DNA: TGTGCCTGGAGTGTACAGACTAGCGGGGGTTCCGGTACGCAGTATTTT. Translated: CAWSVQTSGGSGTQYF.

The chain combines TRBV7-2 with TRBJ2-1, with TRBD2 identical over 15 bases. Looked up from germline, CDR1 is SGHTA and CDR2 is FQGNSA. V shed 5 bases, J shed 8 bases, and the junction held 10 bases outside the gene matches. The CDR3 runs 17 residues. The CDR3 region has the DNA TGTGCCAGCAGCCCCGGACTAGCGGGGGGGGGAAGCGATGAGCAGTTCTTC. Its protein is CASSPGLAGGGSDEQFF.

The chain joins TRBV19 to TRBJ2-1; 9 nucleotides align to TRBD2. Germline assignment: CDR1 LNHDA and CDR2 SQIVND (reference sequence). The CDR3 length is 14 residues. V was clipped by 6 bases and J by 5 bases; unmatched bases: 5. As DNA, the CDR3 is TGTGCCAGTAGGAGGATAGCGGGGGACAATGAGCAGTTCTTC. It encodes CASRRIAGDNEQFF.

This clone was seen only once. In DNA form, the CDR3 reads TGTGCCAGCAGCCCCACCCGGGGAGGGGCAGATACGCAGTATTTT. It yields the protein CASSPTRGGADTQYF. The V and J genes are TRBV7-9 and TRBJ2-3; 7 bases agree with TRBD2. The CDR3 length is 15 residues. Germline trimming cut 5 bases from V and 4 bases from J; bases unmatched to any gene: 9. In germline, CDR1 is SEHNR, CDR2 FQNEAQ (reference sequence).

The CDR3 DNA is TGTGCCAGTCGTCCCTCCACAGATACGCAGTATTTT. Translating it yields CASRPSTDTQYF. J is TRBJ2-3 and V is TRBV6-6, with no clear D. The CDR3 consists of 12 residues. Germline CDR1 reads MNHNY; CDR2 reads SVGAGI (reference sequence). Trimming removed 9 bases from V and 2 bases from J, with 9 bases in between.

The genes are TRBV7-2 and TRBJ2-7; possibly TRBD1 or TRBD2 for D (6 bases each). The CDR3 length is 16 residues. Trimming pared 1 base from V and 9 bases from J, leaving 22 bases between. Germline lookup yields CDR1 SGHTA and CDR2 FQGNSA. The CDR3, as DNA: TGTGCCAGCAGCTTAGAATCCGGGGGCGAAAATCGGCGGCAGTACTTC. As protein: CASSLESGGENRRQYF.

V and J are TRBV5-1 and TRBJ2-7; D may match TRBD1 or TRBD2 (6 bases each). Trimming removed 6 bases from V and 6 bases from J, with 19 bases in between. In germline, CDR1 is SGHRS, CDR2 YFSETQ. This CDR3 has 14 amino acids. Written as DNA, the CDR3 is TGCGCCAGCACCCCTGGGCCGGGGGCCAGCGAGCAGTACTTC. Its translation: CASTPGPGASEQYF.

This clone was detected only a few times. The CDR3 nucleotides are TGTGCCAGCAGCGTACGGGCAGGGGGAGATAATTCACCCCTCCACTTT. As protein: CASSVRAGGDNSPLHF. V and J are TRBV9 and TRBJ1-6; 7 bases agree with TRBD1. Losses at the gene ends were 1 base for V and 5 bases for J; bases not matched to a gene: 6. CDR3 length: 16 amino acids. Germline values: CDR1 SGDLS, CDR2 YYNGEE.